This TCR beta chain is drawn from a study of blood T cell repertoires in COVID-19. Study details: Collection of acute and convalescent COVID-19 samples took place in the United States, Italy and Spain. T cells, B-cell-depleted T cells, or PBMCs provided the cDNA or gDNA that served as material.

Profiling relied on immunoSEQ multiplex PCR, and the TCRdb table lists in-frame clones only, not all of them. Altogether hundreds of thousands of clones are present, around 82% being singletons, with the ten largest covering over 3.5%. The V and J ends lost 1 base and 3 bases, in that order; junction bases with no gene match: 2. Germline CDR1 SGHRS, CDR2 YFSETQ. The CDR3 runs 15 residues. The TCR originated in a woman aged 70-85 years with acute or convalescent COVID-19. Sequenced: peripheral blood. The chain couples TRBV5-1 to TRBJ2-2, with TRBD1 matching over 8 bases. DNA of the CDR3: TGCGCCAGCAGCTTGACAGGGGGACACACCGGGGAGCTGTTTTTT. It codes for CASSLTGGHTGELFF. Combining the CDR3 with reference TRBV5-1 and TRBJ2-2 gives the whole variable domain KAGVTQTPRYLIKTRGQQVTLSCSPISGHRSVSWYQQTPGQGLQFLFEYFSETQRNKGNFPGRFSGRQFSNSRSEMNVSTLELGDSALYLCASSLTGGHTGELFFGEGSRLTVL.